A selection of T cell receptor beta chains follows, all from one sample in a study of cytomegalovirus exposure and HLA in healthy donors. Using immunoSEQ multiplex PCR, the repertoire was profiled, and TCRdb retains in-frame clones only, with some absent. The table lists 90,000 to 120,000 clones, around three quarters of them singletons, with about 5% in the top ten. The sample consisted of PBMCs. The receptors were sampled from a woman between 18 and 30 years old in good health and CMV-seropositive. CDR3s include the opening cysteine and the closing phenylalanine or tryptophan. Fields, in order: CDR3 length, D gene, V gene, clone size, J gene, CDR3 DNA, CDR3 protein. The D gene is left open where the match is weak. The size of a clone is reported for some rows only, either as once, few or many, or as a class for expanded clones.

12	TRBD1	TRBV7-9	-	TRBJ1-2	TGTGCCAGCACGGACAGGGGTTATGGCTACACCTTC	CASTDRGYGYTF
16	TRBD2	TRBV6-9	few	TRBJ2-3	TGTGCCAGCAGTTATCGCGCTAGCGGGAGTAGTGATACGCAGTATTTT	CASSYRASGSSDTQYF
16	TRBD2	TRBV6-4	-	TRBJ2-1	TGTGCCAGCAGTGAATCGTTAGGGCGGGAGGTCGATGAGCAGTTCTTC	CASSESLGREVDEQFF
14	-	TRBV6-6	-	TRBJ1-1	TGTGCCAGCAGTTACTCCGGGGGGGGCACTGAAGCTTTCTTT	CASSYSGGGTEAFF
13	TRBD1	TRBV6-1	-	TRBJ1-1	TGTGCCACCGGACAGGAACTGAACACTGAAGCTTTCTTT	CATGQELNTEAFF
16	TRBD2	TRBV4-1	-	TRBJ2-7	TGCGCCAGCAGCCTTGGAGAAGCGGGAGGAGGCTACGAGCAGTACTTC	CASSLGEAGGGYEQYF
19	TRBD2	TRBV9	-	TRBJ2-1	TGTGCCAGCAGCGGGGGACTAGCGGGACCCGAAGTTGACTACAATGAGCAGTTCTTC	CASSGGLAGPEVDYNEQFF
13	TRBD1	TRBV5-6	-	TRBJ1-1	TGTGCCAGCAATCCGACAGGGGCAACTGAAGCTTTCTTT	CASNPTGATEAFF
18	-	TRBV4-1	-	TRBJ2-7	TGCGCCAGCAGCCAGACCCGGGGCGGGGCCCGCGAGGACTACGAGCAGTACTTC	CASSQTRGGAREDYEQYF
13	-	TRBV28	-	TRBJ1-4	TGTGCCAGCAGTTTATACAGGAATGAAAAACTGTTTTTT	CASSLYRNEKLFF
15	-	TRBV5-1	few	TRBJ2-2	TGCGCCAGCAGCCTTACCGGGATGAACACCGGGGAGCTGTTTTTT	CASSLTGMNTGELFF
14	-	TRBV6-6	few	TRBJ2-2	TGTGCCAGCAGTCAGACAGGGAACACCGGGGAGCTGTTTTTT	CASSQTGNTGELFF
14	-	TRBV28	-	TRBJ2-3	TGTGCCAGCAGCCTGACGAGCGGGACAGATACGCAGTATTTT	CASSLTSGTDTQYF
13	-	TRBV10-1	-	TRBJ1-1	TGCGCCAGCAGTGAGTACGGGAACACTGAAGCTTTCTTT	CASSEYGNTEAFF
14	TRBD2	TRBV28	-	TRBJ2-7	TGTGCCAGCAGTATAAGGACTAGCGTCCACGAGCAGTACTTC	CASSIRTSVHEQYF
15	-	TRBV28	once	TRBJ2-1	TGTGCCAGCACGGAGACTATCCGCTCCTACAATGAGCAGTTCTTC	CASTETIRSYNEQFF
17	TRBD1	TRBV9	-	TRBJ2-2	TGTGCCAGCAGCATAAGGACAGGTGATACTAACACCGGGGAGCTGTTTTTT	CASSIRTGDTNTGELFF
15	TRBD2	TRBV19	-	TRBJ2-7	TGTGCCAGTAGTATAGTAGCGGGAGTACAATACGAGCAGTACTTC	CASSIVAGVQYEQYF
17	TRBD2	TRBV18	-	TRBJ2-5	TGTGCCAGCTCACCGACTAGCGGGAACGGTCCGGCTGGGACCCAGTACTTC	CASSPTSGNGPAGTQYF
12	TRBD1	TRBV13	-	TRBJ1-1	TGTGCCAGCAGCCACAGGGGGACTGAAGCTTTCTTT	CASSHRGTEAFF
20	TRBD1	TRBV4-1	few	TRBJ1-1	TGCGCCAGCAGCCTGCACTCCCGACCTTCGGGACAGGGGGTCGTCACTGAAGCTTTCTTT	CASSLHSRPSGQGVVTEAFF
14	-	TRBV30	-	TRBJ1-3	TGTGCCTGGGGCGGTCAGGGAATTGGAAACACCATATATTTT	CAWGGQGIGNTIYF
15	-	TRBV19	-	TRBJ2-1	TGTGCCAGTAGTCCAGAGCGGGTACCTTACAATGAGCAGTTCTTC	CASSPERVPYNEQFF
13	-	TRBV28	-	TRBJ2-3	TGTGCCAGCAGCGGACACAGCACAGATACGCAGTATTTT	CASSGHSTDTQYF
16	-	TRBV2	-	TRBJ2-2	TGTGCCAGCAGTGAAAACCGCGTCTCGAACACCGGGGAGCTGTTTTTT	CASSENRVSNTGELFF
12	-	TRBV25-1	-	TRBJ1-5	TGTGCCAGCAGTGGGCCAGGCCAGCCCCAGCATTTT	CASSGPGQPQHF
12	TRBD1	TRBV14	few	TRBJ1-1	TGTGCCAGCAGCCAAGGGACAGGGCGAGCTTTCTTT	CASSQGTGRAFF
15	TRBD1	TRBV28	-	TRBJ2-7	TGTGCCAGCAGTTTATTGGACCGGGACAGCTCCGAGCAGTACTTC	CASSLLDRDSSEQYF
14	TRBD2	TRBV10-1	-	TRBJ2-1	TGCGCCAGCTCTACTAGCGGGAGTTGGAATGAGCAGTTCTTC	CASSTSGSWNEQFF